The source of this TCR beta chain is a study of OX40 agonist ivuxolimab in advanced cancers. Study details: Checkpoint inhibitors had been given previously to under 50% of patients.

The CDR3 extends over 11 amino acids. Germline V gives CDR1 SGHRS, CDR2 YFSETQ. V was pared by 3 bases and J by 9 bases, with 7 bases between. The investigators sampled blood at baseline, at cycle 4 day 1, and at cycle 7 day 1. Repertoires were generated with immunoSEQ multiplex PCR, while TCRdb's copy carries only in-frame clones and drops some. The table includes just over 90,000 clones, roughly 94% detected once. The source is an adult with an advanced solid tumor such as melanoma, head and neck, liver or kidney cancer. V is TRBV5-1 and J is TRBJ2-1; no reliable D call. The sequences come from CD4+ or CD8+ T cells sorted from blood, collected in a trial of the OX40 agonist ivuxolimab. The CDR3 is CASSSGPEQFF. The CDR3 DNA follows: TGCGCCAGCAGCTCCGGCCCTGAGCAGTTCTTC.